This T cell receptor beta chain was captured by sequencing in a study of blood T cells in healthy people across ages. Notes on the study in general: Percentage of naive T cells showed a strong correlation with TCR beta diversity. Naive and antigen-experienced cells could not be conclusively compared, given unsorted PBMCs.

A second PCR of about 7 to 12 cycles used a sample-barcoded 5' primer and a J-beta primer mix. The authors tagged each cDNA molecule using a template-switch adaptor with 12 random nucleotides. Via MiXCR, TCRdb re-called the 5' RACE reads, giving one row per CDR3 protein. The repertoire includes over 1,200,000 distinct CDR3 sequences, approximately 59% of them detected once, and 6.5% to 8% sits in the top ten. This clonotype was observed once. Its specificity is not known. This CDR3 comprises 13 residues. The ends were cut back, 6 bases at V and 1 base at J, with 9 bases in the middle. CDR1 is KGHSH, CDR2 LQKENI, per germline.

Source material: blood. The TCR sequence derives from a young man in good health. V usage is TRBV18 and J usage is TRBJ1-2; possible D gene TRBD1, 6 bases. Written as DNA, the CDR3 is TGTGCCAGCTCGGGACAAAGTAACTATGGCTACACCTTC. As protein: CASSGQSNYGYTF.